This is a list of T cell receptor beta chains from one sample in a study of T cells after yellow fever vaccination. Each CDR3 protein is one row after TCRdb ran MiXCR on the 5' RACE reads. The table has some 260,000 distinct CDR3 sequences, about 5% seen once. The sequencing here drew on CD4+ T cells sorted from PBMCs, taken on the day of the yellow fever booster vaccination. These receptors all stem from a man aged 18-30 years who received the YFV17D yellow fever vaccine. Each CDR3 is given with its conserved first and last residue. The order of the fields is J gene, D gene, CDR3 length, clone size, V gene, CDR3 DNA, CDR3 protein. The D gene is left open where the match is weak. For some rows the clone size is stated as once, few or many, or as a class when expanded; others skip it.

j_gene: TRBJ2-3
d_gene: TRBD1
len: 15
abundance: few
v_gene: TRBV5-4
CDR3nt: TGTGCCAGCAGCCCAGCCGGGACAGGGAAAGATACGCAGTATTTT
CDR3aa: CASSPAGTGKDTQYF

j_gene: TRBJ1-6
d_gene: NA
len: 17
abundance: NA
v_gene: TRBV6-6
CDR3nt: TGTGCCAGCAGGGGGGAAGGTTCTGCTTCCTATAATTCACCCCTCCACTTT
CDR3aa: CASRGEGSASYNSPLHF

j_gene: TRBJ1-2
d_gene: NA
len: 13
abundance: many
v_gene: TRBV20-1
CDR3nt: TGCAGTGCCTCAAAGTCGGGATATGGTGGCTACACCTTC
CDR3aa: CSASKSGYGGYTF

j_gene: TRBJ2-7
d_gene: NA
len: 12
abundance: NA
v_gene: TRBV5-1
CDR3nt: TGCGCCAGCAGCTTGGAGGGGAACGAGCAGTACTTC
CDR3aa: CASSLEGNEQYF

j_gene: TRBJ2-3
d_gene: TRBD2
len: 15
abundance: many
v_gene: TRBV5-1
CDR3nt: TGCGCCAGCAGAACTAGCGGCGCTAGCACAGATACGCAGTATTTT
CDR3aa: CASRTSGASTDTQYF

j_gene: TRBJ2-1
d_gene: NA
len: 14
abundance: many
v_gene: TRBV11-2
CDR3nt: TGTGCCAGCAGCTCCTCCGGGCTCCCCACAGGGCAGTTCTTC
CDR3aa: CASSSSGLPTGQFF

j_gene: TRBJ1-2
d_gene: TRBD1
len: 16
abundance: NA
v_gene: TRBV19
CDR3nt: TGTGCCAGTAGCCCAACCACGGGACAGGGTTACTATGGCTACACCTTC
CDR3aa: CASSPTTGQGYYGYTF

j_gene: TRBJ2-1
d_gene: TRBD1
len: 16
abundance: NA
v_gene: TRBV9
CDR3nt: TGTGCCAGCAGCGCCTACAGGGGGGCTTTATACAATGAGCAGTTCTTC
CDR3aa: CASSAYRGALYNEQFF

j_gene: TRBJ2-5
d_gene: NA
len: 11
abundance: NA
v_gene: TRBV30
CDR3nt: TGTGCCTGTGACTGGCAAGAGACCCAGTACTTC
CDR3aa: CACDWQETQYF

j_gene: TRBJ1-1
d_gene: TRBD1
len: 13
abundance: NA
v_gene: TRBV6-2/TRBV6-3
CDR3nt: TGTGCCAGCAGTAACAGGGGGCTCACTGAAGCTTTCTTT
CDR3aa: CASSNRGLTEAFF

j_gene: TRBJ1-1
d_gene: NA
len: 14
abundance: many
v_gene: TRBV6-5
CDR3nt: TGTGCCAGCAGTTACGTCAGTTCCACCACTGAAGCTTTCTTT
CDR3aa: CASSYVSSTTEAFF

j_gene: TRBJ1-2
d_gene: NA
len: 15
abundance: few
v_gene: TRBV27
CDR3nt: TGTGCCAGCAGCCGAATTCAGGGATTATTCCCGTATTACACCTTC
CDR3aa: CASSRIQGLFPYYTF

j_gene: TRBJ2-3
d_gene: TRBD2
len: 17
abundance: few
v_gene: TRBV4-1
CDR3nt: TGCGCCAGCAGCGAACAGGGGACTAGCGGGTCAACAGATACGCAGTATTTT
CDR3aa: CASSEQGTSGSTDTQYF

j_gene: TRBJ2-1
d_gene: TRBD2
len: 14
abundance: many
v_gene: TRBV7-7
CDR3nt: TGTGCCAGCAGCCGGGCGGGCGGGGGTAATGAGCAGTTCTTC
CDR3aa: CASSRAGGGNEQFF

j_gene: TRBJ2-7
d_gene: NA
len: 13
abundance: few
v_gene: TRBV5-4
CDR3nt: TGTGCCAGCAGCCGTCGGGGATGGGGCGAGCAGTACTTC
CDR3aa: CASSRRGWGEQYF

j_gene: TRBJ1-1
d_gene: NA
len: 17
abundance: few
v_gene: TRBV7-2
CDR3nt: TGTGCCAGCAGCTTAATGGGCGGGGGGGATTCGAACACTGAAGCTTTCTTT
CDR3aa: CASSLMGGGDSNTEAFF

j_gene: TRBJ2-3
d_gene: NA
len: 13
abundance: NA
v_gene: TRBV5-1
CDR3nt: TGCGCCAGCAGCGGGGACCTCGGGGATACGCAGTATTTT
CDR3aa: CASSGDLGDTQYF

j_gene: TRBJ1-2
d_gene: NA
len: 12
abundance: many
v_gene: TRBV29-1
CDR3nt: TGCAGCGTTGACAAGGGGCAATATGGCTACACCTTC
CDR3aa: CSVDKGQYGYTF

j_gene: TRBJ2-5
d_gene: NA
len: 16
abundance: few
v_gene: TRBV6-2/TRBV6-3
CDR3nt: TGTGCCAGCGGGGGTGTAGTGGGCGGCGGCCAAGAGACCCAGTACTTC
CDR3aa: CASGGVVGGGQETQYF

j_gene: TRBJ2-5
d_gene: TRBD2
len: 18
abundance: few
v_gene: TRBV5-1
CDR3nt: TGCGCCAGCAGCTCGGGACTAGCGGGGGGGCACTATCAAGAGACCCAGTACTTC
CDR3aa: CASSSGLAGGHYQETQYF

j_gene: TRBJ2-5
d_gene: NA
len: 15
abundance: few
v_gene: TRBV5-1
CDR3nt: TGCGCCAGCAGCTTGGTTGGGTCAGCTCAAGAGACCCAGTACTTC
CDR3aa: CASSLVGSAQETQYF

j_gene: TRBJ1-4
d_gene: NA
len: 14
abundance: NA
v_gene: TRBV7-8
CDR3nt: TGTGCCAGCAGCGGCCGGACAGTTCCTGAAAAACTGTTTTTT
CDR3aa: CASSGRTVPEKLFF

j_gene: TRBJ2-3
d_gene: NA
len: 15
abundance: NA
v_gene: TRBV20-1
CDR3nt: TGCAGTGCGGTTAATTCAGGAGGGCGCACAGATACGCAGTATTTT
CDR3aa: CSAVNSGGRTDTQYF

j_gene: TRBJ2-5
d_gene: NA
len: 15
abundance: few
v_gene: TRBV7-2
CDR3nt: TGTGCCAGCAGCCCTGGGACAGCCCTAGCGGGTGCCCAGTACTTC
CDR3aa: CASSPGTALAGAQYF

j_gene: TRBJ1-3
d_gene: NA
len: 15
abundance: many
v_gene: TRBV7-2
CDR3nt: TGTGCCAGCAGCTTAGCGTCCATCTCTGGAAACACCATATATTTT
CDR3aa: CASSLASISGNTIYF